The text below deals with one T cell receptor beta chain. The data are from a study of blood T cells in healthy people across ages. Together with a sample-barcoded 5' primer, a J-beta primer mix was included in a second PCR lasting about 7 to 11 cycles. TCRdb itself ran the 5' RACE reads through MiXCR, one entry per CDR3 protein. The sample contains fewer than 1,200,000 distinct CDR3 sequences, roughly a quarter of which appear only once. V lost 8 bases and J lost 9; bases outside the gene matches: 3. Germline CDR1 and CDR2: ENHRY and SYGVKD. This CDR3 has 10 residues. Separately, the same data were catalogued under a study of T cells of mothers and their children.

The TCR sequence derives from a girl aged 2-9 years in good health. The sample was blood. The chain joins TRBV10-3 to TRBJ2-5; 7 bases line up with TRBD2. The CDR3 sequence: CAIGGGAQYF. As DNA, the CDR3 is TGTGCCATCGGTGGGGGGGCCCAGTACTTC.